A selection of T cell receptor beta chains follows, all from one sample in a study of cytomegalovirus exposure and HLA in healthy donors. Method: immunoSEQ multiplex PCR; TCRdb's copy keeps in-frame clones and lacks some. The sample contains about 120,000 clones, roughly a sixth of which appear only once. Material: PBMCs. The receptors were gathered from a female donor in good health and CMV-seropositive. CDR3s include the opening cysteine and the closing phenylalanine or tryptophan. D genes are given only for firm matches. The size field is filled for only some rows; it gives once, few, many or a size class.

v_call: TRBV5-6; clone_size: .; d_call: TRBD1; j_call: TRBJ2-1; cdr3_aa: CASSLAGQGRNEQFF; cdr3_nt: TGTGCCAGCAGCTTGGCGGGACAGGGTAGAAATGAGCAGTTCTTC
v_call: TRBV28; clone_size: .; d_call: .; j_call: TRBJ2-7; cdr3_aa: CASSGQPYEQYF; cdr3_nt: TGTGCCAGCTCCGGACAGCCCTACGAGCAGTACTTC
v_call: TRBV28; clone_size: .; d_call: TRBD1; j_call: TRBJ1-4; cdr3_aa: CACRQGGATNEKLFF; cdr3_nt: TGTGCCTGTAGACAGGGGGGCGCAACTAATGAAAAACTGTTTTTT
v_call: TRBV28; clone_size: few; d_call: .; j_call: TRBJ1-2; cdr3_aa: CASSLSYLGGTNYGYTF; cdr3_nt: TGTGCCAGCAGTTTATCTTACCTCGGGGGGACTAACTATGGCTACACCTTC
v_call: TRBV5-4; clone_size: .; d_call: TRBD2; j_call: TRBJ2-3; cdr3_aa: CASSYRLAGGTDTQYF; cdr3_nt: TGTGCCAGCAGCTATAGACTAGCGGGGGGCACGGATACGCAGTATTTT
v_call: TRBV6-5; clone_size: .; d_call: TRBD1; j_call: TRBJ1-1; cdr3_aa: CASSNTGGFGAFF; cdr3_nt: TGTGCCAGCAGTAATACAGGGGGCTTTGGGGCTTTCTTT
v_call: TRBV5-1; clone_size: .; d_call: .; j_call: TRBJ2-5; cdr3_aa: CASSLAGEQYF; cdr3_nt: TGCGCCAGCAGCTTGGCAGGGGAGCAGTACTTC
v_call: TRBV19; clone_size: .; d_call: .; j_call: TRBJ1-2; cdr3_aa: CASSRDFYGYTF; cdr3_nt: TGTGCCAGTAGTAGGGACTTCTATGGCTACACCTTC
v_call: TRBV7-9; clone_size: .; d_call: .; j_call: TRBJ1-2; cdr3_aa: CASSLTGQGSDGYTF; cdr3_nt: TGTGCCAGCAGCTTAACAGGGCAGGGAAGCGATGGCTACACCTTC
v_call: TRBV28; clone_size: .; d_call: .; j_call: TRBJ1-5; cdr3_aa: CASRERKGGLLQPQHF; cdr3_nt: TGTGCCAGCAGGGAGCGTAAAGGGGGATTGTTGCAGCCCCAGCATTTT
v_call: TRBV27; clone_size: few; d_call: TRBD2; j_call: TRBJ2-3; cdr3_aa: CASSFGEGLVGQYF; cdr3_nt: TGTGCCAGCAGTTTTGGGGAGGGCCTAGTTGGTCAGTATTTT
v_call: TRBV5-4; clone_size: .; d_call: .; j_call: TRBJ2-5; cdr3_aa: CASSLYSGEGETQYF; cdr3_nt: TGTGCCAGCAGCTTGTATTCGGGAGAGGGAGAGACCCAGTACTTC
v_call: TRBV6-1; clone_size: .; d_call: TRBD1; j_call: TRBJ2-3; cdr3_aa: CASSEVWTGETDTQYF; cdr3_nt: TGTGCCAGCAGTGAAGTGTGGACAGGGGAAACAGATACGCAGTATTTT
v_call: TRBV2; clone_size: few; d_call: TRBD1; j_call: TRBJ1-2; cdr3_aa: CASTGTGSGLFYGYTF; cdr3_nt: TGTGCCAGCACCGGGACAGGGAGCGGCCTCTTTTATGGCTACACCTTC
v_call: TRBV7-3; clone_size: .; d_call: .; j_call: TRBJ2-7; cdr3_aa: CASSLTLAVPFNAQYF; cdr3_nt: TGTGCCAGCAGCTTAACGTTGGCAGTACCATTTAATGCGCAGTACTTC
v_call: TRBV7-3; clone_size: .; d_call: TRBD2; j_call: TRBJ2-3; cdr3_aa: CASSLGTITDTQYF; cdr3_nt: TGTGCCAGCAGCTTAGGGACTATCACAGATACGCAGTATTTT
v_call: TRBV5-1; clone_size: .; d_call: .; j_call: TRBJ2-7; cdr3_aa: CASSIGTRKDYEQYF; cdr3_nt: TGCGCCAGCAGCATAGGGACACGAAAAGACTACGAGCAGTACTTC
v_call: TRBV19; clone_size: .; d_call: .; j_call: TRBJ2-4; cdr3_aa: CASSIRGSSIQYF; cdr3_nt: TGTGCCAGTAGTATACGGGGGTCTAGCATTCAGTACTTC
v_call: TRBV10-3; clone_size: few; d_call: TRBD1; j_call: TRBJ1-2; cdr3_aa: CAISDSRDRGLGYTF; cdr3_nt: TGTGCCATCAGCGATTCCCGGGACAGGGGATTGGGCTACACCTTC
v_call: TRBV6-4; clone_size: few; d_call: .; j_call: TRBJ2-2; cdr3_aa: CASSDSATGELFF; cdr3_nt: TGTGCCAGCAGTGACTCAGCCACCGGGGAGCTGTTTTTT
v_call: TRBV5-8; clone_size: few; d_call: .; j_call: TRBJ1-1; cdr3_aa: CASSLGLGRWAFF; cdr3_nt: TGTGCCAGCAGCTTGGGACTCGGGAGGTGGGCTTTCTTT
v_call: TRBV28; clone_size: .; d_call: .; j_call: TRBJ2-7; cdr3_aa: CASSFVAGASYEQYF; cdr3_nt: TGTGCCAGCAGTTTCGTTGCGGGGGCTTCATACGAGCAGTACTTC
v_call: TRBV11-1; clone_size: .; d_call: TRBD2; j_call: TRBJ2-1; cdr3_aa: CASSLGTSGPYNEQFF; cdr3_nt: TGTGCCAGCAGCTTAGGGACTAGCGGTCCCTACAATGAGCAGTTCTTC
v_call: TRBV16; clone_size: few; d_call: .; j_call: TRBJ1-2; cdr3_aa: CASSQSEGGYTF; cdr3_nt: TGTGCCAGCAGCCAAAGCGAGGGAGGCTACACCTTC
v_call: TRBV6-5; clone_size: few; d_call: TRBD1; j_call: TRBJ1-1; cdr3_aa: CASRPGTEKFTEAFF; cdr3_nt: TGTGCCAGCAGGCCCGGGACAGAAAAATTCACTGAAGCTTTCTTT
v_call: TRBV5-6; clone_size: .; d_call: .; j_call: TRBJ2-3; cdr3_aa: CASSLTPGTDTQYF; cdr3_nt: TGTGCCAGCAGCTTGACGCCGGGCACAGATACGCAGTATTTT
v_call: TRBV5-1; clone_size: .; d_call: TRBD2; j_call: TRBJ2-3; cdr3_aa: CASSLPLAGTDTQYF; cdr3_nt: TGCGCCAGCAGCTTACCCCTAGCGGGCACAGATACGCAGTATTTT
v_call: TRBV9; clone_size: .; d_call: .; j_call: TRBJ2-3; cdr3_aa: CASSVGGGGGTDTQYF; cdr3_nt: TGTGCCAGCAGCGTAGGTGGAGGAGGGGGCACAGATACGCAGTATTTT
v_call: TRBV9; clone_size: .; d_call: .; j_call: TRBJ2-7; cdr3_aa: CASSVAPRGEQYF; cdr3_nt: TGTGCCAGCAGCGTAGCCCCAAGGGGTGAGCAGTACTTC